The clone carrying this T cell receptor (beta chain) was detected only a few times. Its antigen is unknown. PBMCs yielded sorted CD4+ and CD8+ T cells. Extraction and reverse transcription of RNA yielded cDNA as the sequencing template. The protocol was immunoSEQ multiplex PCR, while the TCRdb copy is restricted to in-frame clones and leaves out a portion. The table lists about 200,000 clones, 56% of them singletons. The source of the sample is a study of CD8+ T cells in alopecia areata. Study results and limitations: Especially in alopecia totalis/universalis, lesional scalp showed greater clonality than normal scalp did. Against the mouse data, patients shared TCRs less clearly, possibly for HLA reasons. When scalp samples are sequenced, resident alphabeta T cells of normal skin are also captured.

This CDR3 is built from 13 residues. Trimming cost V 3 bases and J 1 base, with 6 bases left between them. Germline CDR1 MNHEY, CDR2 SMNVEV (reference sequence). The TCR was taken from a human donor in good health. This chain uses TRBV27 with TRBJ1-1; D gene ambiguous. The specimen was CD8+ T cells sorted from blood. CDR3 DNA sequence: TGTGCCAGCAGTTTGGTAGAGAACACTGAAGCTTTCTTT. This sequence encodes CASSLVENTEAFF.